Listed here is a single T cell receptor (beta chain). Its antigen is not identified. The protocol was immunoSEQ multiplex PCR, while the TCRdb copy is restricted to in-frame clones and leaves out a portion. The sample holds some 1 million clones; around 76% are singletons and the top ten take 1.4% to 1.5%. This sample is part of a study of shared clonotypes between healthy human individuals. Notes on the study in general: Sample collection involved blood only; tissue repertoires are likely different.

Trimming shortened V by 6 bases and J by 1 base, and 9 bases separated the two germline ends. CDR3 length: 13 residues. Germline CDR1 LNHDA, CDR2 SQIVND (reference sequence). The chain employs TRBV19 and TRBJ1-2; no clear D gene. Sequencing was done on a sample of memory CD4+ T cells sorted from blood. The subset is: CD45RA-negative fraction. This sequence originates from a man aged 18 to 29 in good health. The CDR3 region has the DNA TGTGCCAGTAGGGCAGGCATTAACTATGGCTACACCTTC. Its translation is CASRAGINYGYTF. The full variable domain, rest sourced from reference TRBV19 and TRBJ1-2, is DGGITQSPKYLFRKEGQNVTLSCEQNLNHDAMYWYRQDPGQGLRLIYYSQIVNDFQKGDIAEGYSVSREKKESFPLTVTSAQKNPTAFYLCASRAGINYGYTFGSGTRLTVV.